These 10 T cell receptor beta chains were sequenced from one sample in a study of control samples from healthy donors and cancer patients. Data came from immunoSEQ multiplex PCR; TCRdb stores just in-frame clones and leaves some out. The data hold about 130,000 clones, with approximately 90% observed a single time. What was sequenced was blood. Receptor source: a man aged 35 to 55 in good health.

This chain links TRBV28 with TRBJ1-5, with D perhaps TRBD1 (6 bases). Germline V gene lookup returns CDR1 MDHEN and CDR2 SYDVKM. This CDR3 contains 14 residues. V dropped 6 bases and J dropped 7 bases, with 16 bases sitting between them. CDR3 loop: CASSLQGGVQPQHF. CDR3 sequence (DNA): TGTGCCAGCAGCTTACAGGGAGGCGTACAGCCCCAGCATTTT.

The chain employs TRBV3-1 (or the pseudogene TRBV3-2) and TRBJ2-7; D is unclear. This CDR3 comprises 12 residues. Germline CDR1 is LGHDT and CDR2 is YNNKEL (reference sequence). V shed 4 bases and J shed 3 bases, with 7 bases lying between them. The CDR3 spells CASSLSGYEQYF. The CDR3 DNA reads TGTGCCAGCAGCCTCTCCGGCTACGAGCAGTACTTC.

This chain connects TRBV5-5 to TRBJ2-7, with D unresolved. V was clipped by 0 bases and J by 0 bases, with 7 bases between them. CDR3 size: 14 residues. CDR1 is SGHKS, CDR2 YYEKEE, per germline (reference sequence). CDR3 amino acids: CASSLGVSSYEQYF. The CDR3 DNA is TGTGCCAGCAGCTTGGGAGTGAGCTCCTACGAGCAGTACTTC.

The chain combines TRBV10-2 with TRBJ1-1; the D is unclear. Germline V lookup: CDR1 WSHSY, CDR2 SAAADI. The V gene lost 7 bases and the J gene lost 10 bases, with 13 bases spanning the gap. This CDR3 spans 11 amino acids. CDR3 protein: CASTDLVRAFF. CDR3 nucleotide sequence: TGCGCCAGCACGGACCTGGTTAGAGCTTTCTTT.

The CDR3 nucleotides read TGTGCCAGCAGCGGGCCTGAGCAGCCCCAGCATTTT. Its protein product is CASSGPEQPQHF. The chain combines TRBV2 with TRBJ1-5; the D is unclear. Germline assignment: CDR1 SNHLY and CDR2 FYNNEI. The length of the CDR3 is 12 residues. V dropped 6 bases and J dropped 7 bases, with 10 bases sitting between them. Full variable domain (outside the CDR3, taken from reference TRBV2 and TRBJ1-5): EPEVTQTPSHQVTQMGQEVILRCVPISNHLYFYWYRQILGQKVEFLVSFYNNEISEKSEIFDDQFSVERPDGSNFTLKIRSTKLEDSAMYFCASSGPEQPQHFGDGTRLSIL.

The V gene is TRBV6-6, the J gene TRBJ2-5, with D hard to call. Trimming pared 6 bases from V and 0 bases from J, leaving 11 bases between. The germline V gene has CDR1 MNHNY and CDR2 SVGAGI (reference sequence). The CDR3 totals 14 residues. The CDR3 coding sequence is TGTGCCAGCAGGGCCGTTGGGTACCAAGAGACCCAGTACTTC. Amino acids: CASRAVGYQETQYF.

The chain combines TRBV9 with TRBJ2-6; tentatively, D is TRBD1 or TRBD2 (5 bases each). There are 18 residues in the CDR3. Germline CDR1 is SGDLS and CDR2 is YYNGEE. V was cut by 1 base and J by 1 base, with 15 bases left in between. CDR3 loop: CASSVLPGGGSGANVLTF. In DNA, the CDR3 is TGTGCCAGCAGCGTACTCCCCGGTGGGGGTTCTGGGGCCAACGTCCTGACTTTC.

This clone was seen a few times. The chain links TRBV11-1 to TRBJ2-2; no firm D call. V lost 5 bases and J lost 7, with 11 bases in between. Per the germline V gene, CDR1 is SGHAT and CDR2 is FQDESV (reference sequence). The CDR3 sequence is 13 residues long. CDR3 nucleotides: TGTGCCAGCAGCCGACGACACGGCGGGGAGCTGTTTTTT. Amino acids: CASSRRHGGELFF.

The chain uses TRBV9 and TRBJ1-2; the D is unclear. Germline CDR1 and CDR2: SGDLS and YYNGEE. CDR3 length: 12 residues. V was shortened by 0 bases and J by 5 bases, with 5 bases between the two germline ends. This CDR3 reads CASSVARYGYTF. The CDR3 DNA sequence: TGTGCCAGCAGCGTAGCTCGGTATGGCTACACCTTC. The full variable domain, completed using reference TRBV9 and TRBJ1-2, is DSGVTQTPKHLITATGQRVTLRCSPRSGDLSVYWYQQSLDQGLQFLIQYYNGEERAKGNILERFSAQQFPDLHSELNLSSLELGDSALYFCASSVARYGYTFGSGTRLTVV.

The J gene is TRBJ1-5, the V gene TRBV28; 8 positions match TRBD1. Looked up from germline, CDR1 is MDHEN and CDR2 is SYDVKM. V shed 5 bases, J shed 3 bases, and the junction held 6 bases outside the gene matches. This CDR3 comprises 15 residues. The CDR3 is CASSPQGVDNQPQHF. CDR3 DNA sequence: TGTGCCAGCAGTCCACAGGGGGTGGACAATCAGCCCCAGCATTTT.